Each of the 21 T cell receptor beta chains below was sequenced from the same sample in a study of beta chain features in type 1 diabetes. Expressed TCRB transcripts were sequenced, since all the RNA that had been isolated was reverse transcribed. Some clones are missing from TCRdb's copy, which holds only in-frame ones; the method was immunoSEQ multiplex PCR. The table has about 140,000 clones, about 9.7% seen once. Material: central memory CD4+ T cells from blood. These receptors were collected from a middle-aged woman in good health.

In its sample, this clone ranks as medium-sized. The chain couples TRBV7-9 to TRBJ1-6; the D is unclear. V lost 11 bases and J 6 bases, leaving 17 bases between the germline ends. CDR1 and CDR2 from the germline V gene are SEHNR and FQNEAQ (reference sequence). This CDR3 has 14 residues. The CDR3 here is CASSGYSPNSPLHF. CDR3 coding DNA: TGTGCCTCCAGCGGATACAGCCCTAATTCACCCCTCCACTTT.

This clone was seen a few times. The chain joins TRBV29-1 to TRBJ1-2; no clear D gene. The V and J ends lost 3 bases and 2 bases respectively, with 10 bases between them. The CDR3 covers 13 residues. Germline-derived CDR1 and CDR2 are SQVTM and ANQGSEA. The DNA of the CDR3 is TGCAGCGTTGATCAGGCAGCCAACTATGGCTACACCTTC. Translating gives CSVDQAANYGYTF.

J is TRBJ2-3 and V is TRBV14, with 10 nucleotides matching TRBD2. Germline V gene sequence: CDR1 SGHDN, CDR2 FVKESK. The CDR3 is 16 residues long. The V and J ends lost 0 bases and 3 bases, in that order; junction bases with no gene match: 3. CDR3 coding DNA: TGTGCCAGCAGCCAAGATAGGACTAGCGGTACAGATACGCAGTATTTT. It translates to CASSQDRTSGTDTQYF.

This chain links TRBV27 with TRBJ2-1; possibly TRBD2 for D (6 bases). The ends were cut back, 5 bases at V and 5 bases at J, with 19 bases in the middle. The germline V gene has CDR1 MNHEY and CDR2 SMNVEV (reference sequence). The CDR3 length is 16 residues. This CDR3 is CASSPSGGIGDNEQFF. As DNA, the CDR3 is TGTGCCAGCAGTCCCTCCGGGGGTATAGGAGACAATGAGCAGTTCTTC.

The CDR3 DNA sequence: TGTGCCAGCAGAAACTCCAATTCCCCGAGCGGCTACACCTTC. Translated, it gives CASRNSNSPSGYTF. The chain has TRBV6-5 and TRBJ1-2; D remains unclear. The CDR3 is 14 residues long. V lost 6 bases, J lost 8 bases, and 19 bases lay in between. From germline, CDR1 is MNHEY and CDR2 SVGAGI.

The chain joins TRBV6-5 to TRBJ2-7, with TRBD1 matching over 8 bases. From germline, CDR1 is MNHEY and CDR2 SVGAGI. J was trimmed by 4 bases and V by 5 bases; bases with no gene match: 10. The CDR3 spans 15 residues. CDR3 residues: CASSTYRGSGYEQYF. The CDR3 nucleotides read TGTGCCAGCAGTACTTACAGGGGGTCGGGTTACGAGCAGTACTTC.

This clone was counted between two and nine times. V usage is TRBV29-1 and J usage is TRBJ1-2; tentative D call: TRBD1 (5 bases). The CDR3 length is 11 residues. Germline V gene data show CDR1 as SQVTM and CDR2 as ANQGSEA. V shed 7 bases and J shed 2 bases, with 8 bases lying between them. CDR3: CSADSNYGYTF. CDR3 nucleotide sequence: TGCAGCGCCGACAGCAACTATGGCTACACCTTC.

The chain combines TRBV6-6 with TRBJ2-1, with 8 nucleotides matching TRBD1. Losses at the gene ends were 6 bases for V and 8 bases for J; bases not matched to a gene: 3. This CDR3 has 12 residues. CDR1 and CDR2 (germline): MNHNY, SVGAGI (reference sequence). CDR3 coding DNA: TGTGCCAGCAGGGACAGGGAAGATGAGCAGTTCTTC. This gives the protein CASRDREDEQFF.

This clone was found a few times. This sequence joins TRBV6-1 and TRBJ2-3; D gene uncertain. The CDR3 is made up of 13 amino acids. Germline CDR1 MNHNS, CDR2 SASEGT. V shed 5 bases and J shed 0 bases, with 6 bases lying between them. The CDR3 spells CASSNPSTDTQYF. DNA of the CDR3: TGTGCCAGCAGTAATCCTAGCACAGATACGCAGTATTTT.

This clone was seen a few times. V and J are TRBV9 and TRBJ2-7, with 13 nucleotides matching TRBD2. This CDR3 is 18 amino acids long. Germline V gene lookup returns CDR1 SGDLS and CDR2 YYNGEE. With 0 bases clipped from V and 0 bases from J, the junction kept 6 bases outside the gene matches. The CDR3 reads CASSVGTSGGGSSYEQYF. The CDR3 region has the DNA TGTGCCAGCAGCGTAGGTACTAGCGGGGGGGGGAGCTCCTACGAGCAGTACTTC.

V usage is TRBV5-1 and J usage is TRBJ2-7; D might be TRBD2 (6 bases). V was pared by 0 bases and J by 2 bases, with 9 bases between. Germline CDR1 and CDR2: SGHRS and YFSETQ. The CDR3 length is 14 residues. The CDR3 nucleotides read TGCGCCAGCAGCTTGGACAGGAGGGCCTACGAGCAGTACTTC. It codes for CASSLDRRAYEQYF.

This clone has only a few counts. The chain combines TRBV2 with TRBJ2-5; a possible D gene is TRBD1 (6 bases). The CDR3 consists of 14 residues. Germline V CDR1 and CDR2: SNHLY, FYNNEI. Trimming took 1 base from V and 5 from J, leaving 11 bases between them. CDR3 sequence reads: CASSEGRGGETQYF. CDR3 DNA sequence: TGTGCCAGCAGTGAAGGCAGGGGTGGGGAGACCCAGTACTTC.

This clone was seen a few times. J is TRBJ1-2 and V is TRBV7-9; tentatively, D is TRBD1 (6 bases). This CDR3 region has 14 residues. The V and J ends lost 5 bases and 8 bases respectively, with 18 bases between them. Germline V gives CDR1 SEHNR, CDR2 FQNEAQ (reference sequence). The DNA for the CDR3 is TGTGCCAGCAGCACCCGGGACATGTACGTGGGCTACACCTTC. Its translation is CASSTRDMYVGYTF.

The chain employs TRBV4-3 and TRBJ1-2, with D tentatively TRBD1 (6 bases). The V end was cut by 1 base, the J end by 13 bases, with 16 bases between. Germline V gene sequence: CDR1 LGHNA, CDR2 YSLEER. The CDR3 is made up of 13 amino acids. This CDR3 is CASSQVDRLDPTF. The CDR3 DNA reads TGCGCCAGCAGCCAAGTCGACAGGCTGGACCCCACCTTC.

This clone was seen only a few times. The rearrangement links TRBV7-2 to TRBJ1-2; D gene ambiguous. The V end lost 4 bases, the J end lost 4 bases, and 10 bases lay between the germline ends. The CDR3 runs 13 residues. Germline assignment: CDR1 SGHTA and CDR2 FQGNSA. The CDR3 DNA reads as TGTGCCAGCAGCTCAGATTGGTCCTATGGCTACACCTTC. Protein product: CASSSDWSYGYTF.

This clone was recorded a few times. The chain is built from TRBV7-8 and TRBJ2-2; 8 positions agree with TRBD2. There are 17 residues in the CDR3. J was trimmed by 1 base and V by 5 bases; bases with no gene match: 9. Germline CDR1 and CDR2: SGHVS and FQNEAQ. The DNA of the CDR3 is TGTGCCAGCAGCATCAATAGCGGGGCACTGAACACCGGGGAGCTGTTTTTT. It is translated as CASSINSGALNTGELFF. The variable domain in full, with the rest retrieved from reference TRBV7-8 and TRBJ2-2, is GAGVSQSPRYKVAKRGQDVALRCDPISGHVSLFWYQQALGQGPEFLTYFQNEAQLDKSGLPSDRFFAERPEGSVSTLKIQRTQQEDSAVYLCASSINSGALNTGELFFGEGSRLTVL.

This clone came up many times. The chain combines TRBV7-2 with TRBJ2-5; D is possibly TRBD1 (6 bases). The germline gives CDR1 SGHTA, CDR2 FQGNSA. The CDR3 totals 12 residues. Between the trimmed V and J ends, which lost 8 bases and 7 bases, there was a span of 14 bases. Here the CDR3 DNA reads TGTGCCAGCGGGGGCGGTAGAGGGACCCAGTACTTC. Its translation: CASGGGRGTQYF.

This clone appeared many times. The chain employs TRBV18 and TRBJ1-5; no clear D gene. This CDR3 has 14 residues. The germline V and J ends were trimmed by 6 bases and 3 bases, with 12 bases remaining between them. CDR1 and CDR2 from the germline V gene are KGHSH and LQKENI. CDR3 DNA sequence: TGTGCCAGCTCGGCGGCAGTTAACAATCAGCCCCAGCATTTT. The encoded protein is CASSAAVNNQPQHF.

This clone was counted a few times. At one boundary the junction diverges from the germline segment, which might be a read error. The chain recombines TRBV20-1 with TRBJ2-7; D is ambiguous. The germline CDR1 and CDR2 sequences are DFQATT and SNEGSKA (reference sequence). The length of the CDR3 is 11 residues. The CDR3 sequence: CSAGDRYEQYF. The CDR3 DNA reads as TGCAGTGCTGGAGACCGCTACGAGCAGTACTTC.

In its sample, this clone was seen a few times. The chain carries TRBV4-2 and TRBJ2-1; 10 positions agree with TRBD2. V shed 3 bases and J 6 bases; nucleotides not matched to a gene: 11. This CDR3 region has 17 residues. The germline CDR1 and CDR2 sequences are LGHNA and YNFKEQ. In DNA, the CDR3 is TGTGCCAGCAGCCAGGACCCGGGACTAGCGATTAGCAATGAGCAGTTCTTC. Translating gives CASSQDPGLAISNEQFF.

The V call is TRBV6-6, the J call TRBJ2-3; tentative D call: TRBD1 (5 bases). Germline V CDR1 and CDR2: MNHNY, SVGAGI (reference sequence). This CDR3 has 14 amino acids. With 6 bases removed from V and 9 bases from J, the gap between germline ends came to 19 bases. Here the CDR3 reads CASSQGAPTGTQYF. In DNA, the CDR3 is TGTGCCAGCAGCCAAGGGGCCCCAACTGGAACGCAGTATTTT.